Listed here is a single T cell receptor beta chain. As yet, its antigen is unknown. This entry is derived from a study of memory CD4+ T cells and cytomegalovirus serostatus. The study's findings and limits: Suggested: most of the CMV-linked TCR signature lies in CD4+ memory cells.

Single viable CD3+CD4+CD8-CD45RO+ cells were sorted as the memory CD4+ T cells. Sequencing used immunoSEQ multiplex PCR; TCRdb keeps in-frame clones, though not all of them. The top ten clones hold around 0.84% of a sample with under 100,000 clones, over 80% of them seen once. Trimming removed 1 base at V and 5 bases at J, with 5 bases between. The CDR3 runs to 12 residues. CDR1 and CDR2 from the germline V gene are SGHAT and FQNNGV. The chain carries TRBV11-2 and TRBJ1-1; D is unclear. The sequence was obtained from an adult in good health and CMV-seronegative. The sequencing input was memory CD4+ T cells from blood. The CDR3: CASSLVKTEAFF. The CDR3 coding sequence is TGTGCCAGCAGCTTAGTTAAGACTGAAGCTTTCTTT.